The 20 T cell receptor beta chains below come from one sample, sequenced in a study of T cell responses to AZD1222 COVID-19 vaccine. The assay was immunoSEQ multiplex PCR, and TCRdb's table has in-frame clones only and misses some. This table holds 150,000 to 200,000 clones, 85% to 95% found once. Specimen: peripheral blood, collected 28 days after the second AZD1222 dose. These receptors came from an adult who received the AZD1222 COVID-19 vaccine.

This clone is a singleton in its sample. The chain uses TRBV4-1 and TRBJ1-3, with D possibly TRBD1 on 5 matching bases. This CDR3 has 16 residues. Trimming shortened V by 4 bases and J by 0 bases, and 13 bases separated the two germline ends. CDR1 is MGHRA, CDR2 YSYEKL, per germline. CDR3 in amino acids: CASSRSGGSSGNTIYF. The CDR3 DNA sequence: TGCGCCAGCAGCCGCAGCGGGGGTTCCTCTGGAAACACCATATATTTT.

The V gene is TRBV4-2, the J gene TRBJ2-1; D is unclear. Germline CDR1 and CDR2: LGHNA and YNFKEQ. The V end was cut by 4 bases, the J end by 8 bases, with 12 bases between. The CDR3 is 13 amino acids. CDR3 coding DNA: TGTGCCAGCAGCCGCCGCGAAGAGGATGAGCAGTTCTTC. This encodes CASSRREEDEQFF.

This clone was found once. The chain has TRBV7-7 and TRBJ2-5, with 12 bases that match TRBD2. This CDR3 comprises 15 residues. Germline CDR1 and CDR2: SSHAT and FNYEAQ (reference sequence). The ends lost 5 bases at V and 4 bases at J; junction bases unmatched: 5. In nucleotides, the CDR3 is TGTGCCAGCAGCGGAATGACTAGCGGGGGAGAGACCCAGTACTTC. Amino acids: CASSGMTSGGETQYF.

This clone is a singleton in its sample. The gene calls are TRBV24-1 and TRBJ2-1; D possibly corresponds to TRBD1 (6 bases). This CDR3 spans 13 amino acids. Germline assignment: CDR1 KGHDR and CDR2 SFDVKD. The V end was cut by 6 bases, the J end by 12 bases, with 17 bases between. CDR3 region: CATSSRQGTGQFF. CDR3 coding DNA: TGTGCCACCAGTTCGAGGCAGGGGACGGGGCAGTTCTTC.

This clone was recorded once. The rearrangement links TRBV7-2 to TRBJ2-1, with TRBD2 identical over 10 bases. Germline CDR1 is SGHTA and CDR2 is FQGNSA. The CDR3 consists of 16 residues. Trimming cost V 5 bases and J 10 bases; bases outside gene matches: 14. The CDR3 nucleotides read TGTGCCAGCAGCAGAGGACTAGCGGCCTTTAGAGAGGAGCAGTTCTTC. It specifies CASSRGLAAFREEQFF.

This chain joins TRBV3-1 (or the pseudogene TRBV3-2) and TRBJ1-2; 9 positions match TRBD1. The J segment lost 4 bases and the V segment lost 4 bases, leaving 7 bases of the junction unmatched. Looked up from germline, CDR1 is LGHDT and CDR2 is YNNKEL (reference sequence). The CDR3 covers 15 residues. DNA for the CDR3: TGTGCCAGCAGCCGTCCCGGGACAGGGACCTATGGCTACACCTTC. Translated: CASSRPGTGTYGYTF.

As for this clone: The junction shows a germline mismatch at one end, possibly a read error. V gene TRBV5-1 combines with J gene TRBJ2-3; D is unclear. The V gene's germline CDR1 is SGHRS and CDR2 YFSETQ. The CDR3 is made up of 16 amino acids. CDR3 coding DNA: TGCGCCAGCAGGTTGGGTAAGCCTACCCACACAGATACGCAGTATTTT. The encoded protein is CASRLGKPTHTDTQYF.

This chain joins TRBV4-3 and TRBJ2-5; TRBD1 matches 9 bases. Losses at the gene ends were 3 bases for V and 1 base for J; bases not matched to a gene: 21. From germline, CDR1 is LGHNA and CDR2 YSLEER. This CDR3 spans 21 amino acids. CDR3 in amino acids: CASSQRTNRGPYRGIQETQYF. CDR3 bases: TGCGCCAGCAGCCAGCGCACCAACAGGGGGCCATATCGGGGCATCCAAGAGACCCAGTACTTC.

This chain joins TRBV11-3 and TRBJ1-1; D is possibly TRBD1 (5 bases). V was trimmed by 3 bases and J by 2 bases, leaving 7 bases between them. This CDR3 comprises 13 residues. Germline V gene data show CDR1 as SGHNT and CDR2 as YENEEA. The CDR3 DNA reads as TGTGCCAGCAGCTTCCGGACAAACACTGAAGCTTTCTTT. Its translation is CASSFRTNTEAFF.

This chain connects TRBV6-2 or TRBV6-3 to TRBJ1-2, with 9 bases fitting TRBD1. Losses at the gene ends were 5 bases for V and 1 base for J; bases not matched to a gene: 11. The CDR3 contains 17 residues. The germline V gene encodes CDR1 MNHEY and CDR2 SVGEGT. In nucleotides, the CDR3 is TGTGCCAGCAGTCTTTACGTCAGGACAGGGGTTAACTATGGCTACACCTTC. Its translation: CASSLYVRTGVNYGYTF.

The rearrangement links TRBV27 to TRBJ2-5; 8 nucleotides agree with TRBD1. Germline lookup yields CDR1 MNHEY and CDR2 SMNVEV (reference sequence). J gave up 2 bases and V 6 bases, and 5 bases lay outside the gene matches. The CDR3 loop spans 14 amino acids. The CDR3 sequence: CASRRTGPQETQYF. CDR3 DNA sequence: TGTGCCAGCAGGCGGACAGGGCCACAAGAGACCCAGTACTTC.

The chain links TRBV2 to TRBJ1-6; the D gene is possibly TRBD1 (6 bases). V was clipped by 1 base and J by 9 bases, with 16 bases between them. CDR3 length equals 16 residues. Germline-derived CDR1 and CDR2 are SNHLY and FYNNEI. The CDR3 DNA reads as TGTGCCAGCAGTGAAGGAGTCTCAGGGGCGGGTTCACCCCTCCACTTT. Translation gives CASSEGVSGAGSPLHF.

The count of this clone is one. The V call is TRBV5-4, the J call TRBJ2-1; D gene ambiguous. CDR1 is SGHNT and CDR2 is YYREEE in the germline V gene (reference sequence). V shed 0 bases and J shed 5 bases, with 9 bases lying between them. The length of the CDR3 is 14 residues. The CDR3 reads CASSLEPENNEQFF. CDR3 DNA sequence: TGTGCCAGCAGCTTGGAGCCAGAAAACAATGAGCAGTTCTTC.

The chain has TRBV19 and TRBJ1-2; 10 bases fit TRBD1. This CDR3 has 15 amino acids. The V and J ends lost 6 bases and 4 bases, in that order; junction bases with no gene match: 8. In germline, CDR1 is LNHDA, CDR2 SQIVND (reference sequence). The CDR3 DNA is TGTGCCAGTAGAAGGACAGGGGGTAAGACCTATGGCTACACCTTC. It yields the protein CASRRTGGKTYGYTF. The full variable domain, completed using reference TRBV19 and TRBJ1-2, is DGGITQSPKYLFRKEGQNVTLSCEQNLNHDAMYWYRQDPGQGLRLIYYSQIVNDFQKGDIAEGYSVSREKKESFPLTVTSAQKNPTAFYLCASRRTGGKTYGYTFGSGTRLTVV.

The V and J genes are TRBV4-2 and TRBJ1-1, with 9 nucleotides matching TRBD1. This CDR3 is built from 16 residues. CDR1 and CDR2 (germline): LGHNA, YNFKEQ. Trimming cost V 1 base and J 0 bases; bases outside gene matches: 3. The CDR3 reads CASSQGTGAMNTEAFF. CDR3 coding DNA: TGTGCCAGCAGCCAAGGGACAGGGGCCATGAACACTGAAGCTTTCTTT.

The V gene is TRBV7-6, the J gene TRBJ1-6, with D possibly being TRBD1 (5 bases). The CDR3 length is 15 residues. With 1 base removed from V and 9 bases from J, the gap between germline ends came to 13 bases. Per the germline V gene, CDR1 is SGHVS and CDR2 is FNYEAQ. CDR3 nucleotides: TGTGCCAGCAGCTTAGAAGGGACCTTACTTTCACCCCTCCACTTT. Translating it yields CASSLEGTLLSPLHF. The full variable domain, completed using reference TRBV7-6 and TRBJ1-6, is GAGVSQSPRYKVTKRGQDVALRCDPISGHVSLYWYRQALGQGPEFLTYFNYEAQQDKSGLPNDRFSAERPEGSISTLTIQRTEQRDSAMYRCASSLEGTLLSPLHFGNGTRLTVT.

The chain combines TRBV27 with TRBJ1-1, with 8 bases fitting TRBD1. The germline V gene encodes CDR1 MNHEY and CDR2 SMNVEV (reference sequence). This CDR3 comprises 14 residues. V trimming: 3 bases; J trimming: 4 bases; junction bases outside the gene matches: 4. The CDR3 DNA sequence: TGTGCCAGCAGTTTGACAGGGGCCAGCACTGAAGCTTTCTTT. The encoded protein is CASSLTGASTEAFF.

This chain links TRBV5-5 with TRBJ2-2; D is perhaps TRBD1 (5 bases). This CDR3 has 15 residues. Germline CDR1 reads SGHKS; CDR2 reads YYEKEE (reference sequence). Trimming shortened V by 2 bases and J by 0 bases, and 8 bases separated the two germline ends. CDR3: CASSLTGTNTGELFF. The CDR3 DNA reads TGTGCCAGCAGCTTAACAGGAACGAACACCGGGGAGCTGTTTTTT.

The chain uses TRBV7-2 and TRBJ2-1; a possible D gene is TRBD2 (5 bases). V was cut by 2 bases and J by 0 bases, with 8 bases left in between. Germline V lookup: CDR1 SGHTA, CDR2 FQGNSA. The CDR3 sequence is 15 residues long. The CDR3 region has the DNA TGTGCCAGCAGCTTAAGCGGAAGCTCCTACAATGAGCAGTTCTTC. Protein product: CASSLSGSSYNEQFF.

About this clone itself: The sample carries other DNA sequences with the same CDR3. This sequence joins TRBV6-1 and TRBJ1-2; D possibly corresponds to TRBD1 (5 bases). V gave up 2 bases and J gave up 5 bases, with 9 bases separating them. Germline-derived CDR1 and CDR2 are MNHNS and SASEGT. The CDR3 is made up of 13 amino acids. The CDR3, as DNA: TGTGCCAGCAGTGAAAATGGGGGGTATGGCTACACCTTC. Translation gives CASSENGGYGYTF.